Below are 9 T cell receptor beta chains sequenced from a single sample in a study of control samples from healthy donors and cancer patients. Some clones are missing from TCRdb's copy, which holds only in-frame ones; the method was immunoSEQ multiplex PCR. The sample lists approximately 140,000 clones; 80% to 95% were seen once. The sequenced material came from blood. The receptor source for this set is a man between 25 and 39 years old in good health.

The rearrangement uses TRBV15 and TRBJ2-5; 9 nucleotides agree with TRBD2. CDR3 length equals 18 residues. The V and J ends lost 0 bases and 5 bases, in that order; junction bases with no gene match: 13. Germline CDR1 and CDR2: LNHNV and YYDKDF (reference sequence). The CDR3 bases are TGTGCCACCAGCAGAGAAGCGAGTCGCCTAGCGGGAATGGAGACCCAGTACTTC. This encodes CATSREASRLAGMETQYF.

Written as DNA, the CDR3 is TGTGCCAGCAGCCAACGTCGTCGAGCAGATAACACCGGGGAGCTGTTTTTT. Encoded protein: CASSQRRRADNTGELFF. This sequence joins TRBV7-2 and TRBJ2-2, with D uncertain. The CDR3 has 17 residues. The germline gives CDR1 SGHTA, CDR2 FQGNSA. With 5 bases removed from V and 2 bases from J, the gap between germline ends came to 18 bases.

This rearrangement joins TRBV11-2 to TRBJ2-7; 8 bases map to TRBD2. CDR3 size: 14 residues. After removal of 6 bases from V and 2 bases from J, the junction contained 6 bases not matched to a gene. The germline gives CDR1 SGHAT, CDR2 FQNNGV. The CDR3 DNA reads as TGTGCCAGCAGACTAGCGGAGGGGGCCTACGAGCAGTACTTC. It specifies CASRLAEGAYEQYF.

In DNA form, the CDR3 reads TGTGCCAGCAGTTTTTGGTCTAGCGGGAGTCGTGAGACCCAGTACTTC. Encoded protein: CASSFWSSGSRETQYF. V gene TRBV28 combines with J gene TRBJ2-5; 10 bases match TRBD2. Germline trimming cut 3 bases from V and 5 bases from J; bases unmatched to any gene: 9. Germline-derived CDR1 and CDR2 are MDHEN and SYDVKM. The CDR3 is 16 amino acids. The complete variable domain, with remaining parts taken from reference TRBV28 and TRBJ2-5, reads DVKVTQSSRYLVKRTGEKVFLECVQDMDHENMFWYRQDPGLGLRLIYFSYDVKMKEKGDIPEGYSVSREKKERFSLILESASTNQTSMYLCASSFWSSGSRETQYFGPGTRLLVL.

This clone was picked up a small number of times. The chain is built from TRBV10-2 and TRBJ2-5; D might be TRBD2 (6 bases). V was trimmed by 7 bases and J by 2 bases, leaving 14 bases between them. Germline V lookup: CDR1 WSHSY, CDR2 SAAADI. The CDR3 length is 14 residues. CDR3 nucleotides: TGCGCCAGCATGGAGGAGGGGTGGCAAGAGACCCAGTACTTC. The encoded protein is CASMEEGWQETQYF.

The V gene is TRBV5-6, the J gene TRBJ2-3, with TRBD2 matching over 8 bases. The CDR3 sequence is 14 residues long. Germline V CDR1 and CDR2: SGHDT, YYEEEE. Losses at the gene ends were 0 bases for V and 4 bases for J; bases not matched to a gene: 1. CDR3 in amino acids: CASSLGGRSDTQYF. The CDR3 bases are TGTGCCAGCAGCTTGGGCGGGAGGTCAGATACGCAGTATTTT. Complete variable domain (other parts from reference TRBV5-6 and TRBJ2-3): DAGVTQSPTHLIKTRGQQVTLRCSPKSGHDTVSWYQQALGQGPQFIFQYYEEEERQRGNFPDRFSGHQFPNYSSELNVNALLLGDSALYLCASSLGGRSDTQYFGPGTRLTVL.

This clone is a singleton in its sample. This chain connects TRBV19 to TRBJ2-3, with TRBD2 matching 8 bases. Germline trimming cut 4 bases from V and 3 bases from J; bases unmatched to any gene: 9. The CDR3 contains 16 residues. CDR1 and CDR2 (germline): LNHDA, SQIVND (reference sequence). CDR3 sequence reads: CASSKVAGGLTDTQYF. DNA for the CDR3: TGTGCCAGTAGTAAAGTGGCGGGAGGATTAACAGATACGCAGTATTTT.

J is TRBJ1-6 and V is TRBV3-1 (or the pseudogene TRBV3-2); a weak D match, TRBD1 (6 bases). The germline V gene has CDR1 LGHDT and CDR2 YNNKEL (reference sequence). This CDR3 has 14 amino acids. The V and J ends lost 4 bases and 9 bases respectively, with 13 bases between them. This chain's CDR3 is CASSPHRAGSPLHF. CDR3 coding DNA: TGTGCCAGCAGCCCTCACAGGGCCGGTTCACCCCTCCACTTT.

This chain joins TRBV28 and TRBJ2-3; D is tentatively TRBD1 or TRBD2 (5 bases each). The CDR3 consists of 15 residues. The V end lost 7 bases, the J end lost 0 bases, and 14 bases lay between the germline ends. Per germline, CDR1 MDHEN and CDR2 SYDVKM. The DNA of the CDR3 is TGTGCCAGCACCTCAGGGAGCGGTAGCACAGATACGCAGTATTTT. Translated: CASTSGSGSTDTQYF.